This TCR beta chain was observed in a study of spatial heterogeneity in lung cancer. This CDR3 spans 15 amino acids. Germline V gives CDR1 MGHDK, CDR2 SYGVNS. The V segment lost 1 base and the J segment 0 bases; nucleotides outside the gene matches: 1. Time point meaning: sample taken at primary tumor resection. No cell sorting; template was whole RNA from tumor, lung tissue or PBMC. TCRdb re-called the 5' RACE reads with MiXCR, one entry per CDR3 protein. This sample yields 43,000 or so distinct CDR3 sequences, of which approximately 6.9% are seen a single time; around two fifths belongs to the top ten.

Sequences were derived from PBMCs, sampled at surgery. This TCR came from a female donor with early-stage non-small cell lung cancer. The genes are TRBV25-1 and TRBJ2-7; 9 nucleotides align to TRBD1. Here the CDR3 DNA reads TGTGCCAGCAGTGAATCGGGACAGGGCTCCTACGAGCAGTACTTC. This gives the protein CASSESGQGSYEQYF.